This T cell receptor beta chain was profiled in a study of T cells after yellow fever vaccination. This clonotype was seen repeatedly, ten times or more. Germline loops: CDR1 SEHNR, CDR2 FQNEAQ (reference sequence). The CDR3 totals 13 residues. Germline trimming cut 1 base from V and 11 bases from J; bases unmatched to any gene: 3. TCRdb passed the 5' RACE reads through MiXCR, listing each CDR3 protein once. Of around 49,000 distinct CDR3 sequences listed, almost 7% are singletons. The sample consisted of CD8+ T cells not binding an NS4B(214-222) dextramer, sorted from PBMCs, taken 45 days after the yellow fever booster vaccination. This TCR was recovered from a man younger than 40 who received the YFV17D yellow fever vaccine. The chain has TRBV7-9 and TRBJ2-1, with 9 bases identical to TRBD1. CDR3 sequence: CASSLGGQGKQFF. The CDR3, as DNA: TGTGCCAGCAGCTTAGGGGGACAGGGAAAGCAGTTCTTC.